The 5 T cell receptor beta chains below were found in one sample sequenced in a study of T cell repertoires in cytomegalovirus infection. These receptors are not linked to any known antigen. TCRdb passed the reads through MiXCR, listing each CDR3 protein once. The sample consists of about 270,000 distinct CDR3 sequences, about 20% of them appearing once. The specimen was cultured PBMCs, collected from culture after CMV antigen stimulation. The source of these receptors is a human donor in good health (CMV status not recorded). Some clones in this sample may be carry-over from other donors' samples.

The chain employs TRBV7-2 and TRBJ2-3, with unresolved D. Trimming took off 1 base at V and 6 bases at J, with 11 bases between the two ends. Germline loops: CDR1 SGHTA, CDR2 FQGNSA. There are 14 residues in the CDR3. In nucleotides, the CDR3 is TGTGCCAGCAGCTTAGGTTGGCGTGGGGATACGCAGTATTTT. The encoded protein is CASSLGWRGDTQYF. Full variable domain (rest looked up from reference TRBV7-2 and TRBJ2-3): GAGVSQSPSNKVTEKGKDVELRCDPISGHTALYWYRQSLGQGLEFLIYFQGNSAPDKSGLPSDRFSAERTGGSVSTLTIQRTQQEDSAVYLCASSLGWRGDTQYFGPGTRLTVL.

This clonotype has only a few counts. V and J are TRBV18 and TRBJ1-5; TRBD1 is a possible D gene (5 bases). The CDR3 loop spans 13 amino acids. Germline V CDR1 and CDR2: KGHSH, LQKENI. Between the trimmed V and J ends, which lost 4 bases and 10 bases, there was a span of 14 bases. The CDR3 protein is CASSRTGPQPQHF. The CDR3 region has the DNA TGTGCCAGCTCACGAACGGGACCCCAACCCCAGCATTTT.

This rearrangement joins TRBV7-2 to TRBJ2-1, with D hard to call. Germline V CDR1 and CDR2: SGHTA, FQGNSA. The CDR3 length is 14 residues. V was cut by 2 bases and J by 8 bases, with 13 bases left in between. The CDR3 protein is CASSLRSQYYEQFF. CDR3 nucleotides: TGTGCCAGCAGCTTAAGGTCCCAGTACTATGAGCAGTTCTTC.

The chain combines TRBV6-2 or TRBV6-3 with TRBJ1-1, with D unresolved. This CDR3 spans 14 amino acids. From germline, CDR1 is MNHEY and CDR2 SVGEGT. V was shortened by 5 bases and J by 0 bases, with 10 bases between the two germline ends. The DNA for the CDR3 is TGTGCCAGCAGTCAGCGGGTCATGAACACTGAAGCTTTCTTT. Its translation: CASSQRVMNTEAFF.

CDR3 bases: TGCAGCGTTGCCAATGTGTCCCGCAATCAGCCCCAGCATTTT. This codes for CSVANVSRNQPQHF. V and J are TRBV29-1 and TRBJ1-5; D not certain. Trimming removed 4 bases from V and 2 bases from J, with 12 bases in between. CDR3 size: 14 residues. Per the germline V gene, CDR1 is SQVTM and CDR2 is ANQGSEA.